This T cell receptor beta chain was recorded in a study of T cell responses to AZD1222 COVID-19 vaccine. Study-wide findings and caveats: Unmutated regions of variants are reportedly targeted by nearly half of spike-specific TCRs. Females outnumbered males among donors, who were mostly white British; clonal diversity was possibly underestimated. Researchers took repertoire samples only after the peak T cell response had come. The study found Spike-specific TCR breadth and depth rose after two AZD1222 doses.

Note on this clone: Its antigen is undetermined.

Produced via immunoSEQ multiplex PCR; TCRdb's table is partial and in-frame only. The table includes some 170,000 clones, about 90% detected once. The CDR3 has 15 residues. From germline, CDR1 is LNHDA and CDR2 SQIVND (reference sequence). V was clipped by 6 bases and J by 6 bases; unmatched bases: 8. This TCR derives from an adult who received the AZD1222 COVID-19 vaccine. V usage is TRBV19 and J usage is TRBJ1-6; 7 nucleotides align to TRBD1. The sample was peripheral blood, taken 28 days after the second AZD1222 dose. The CDR3 sequence: CASRTRQGFNSPLHF. CDR3 nucleotide sequence: TGTGCCAGTAGGACTCGACAGGGCTTTAATTCACCCCTCCACTTT.